Below are 25 T cell receptor beta chains sequenced from a single sample in a study of blood T cell repertoires in COVID-19. Using immunoSEQ multiplex PCR, the repertoire was profiled, and TCRdb retains in-frame clones only, with some absent. The table shows 150,000 to 200,000 clones, with about 83% occurring only once. The sample comprised peripheral blood. These receptors all stem from a man between 65 and 80 years old who had recovered from COVID-19.

This chain joins TRBV11-3 and TRBJ2-2; 9 bases are shared with TRBD2. This CDR3 is 15 amino acids long. CDR1 and CDR2 from the germline V gene are SGHNT and YENEEA. Trimming took 5 bases from V and 4 from J; bases not matched to a gene: 5. The CDR3 nucleotides are TGTGCCAGCAGCGTTAGCGGGAGCGGCACCGGGGAGCTGTTTTTT. Its protein is CASSVSGSGTGELFF.

V gene TRBV7-2 combines with J gene TRBJ2-2; perhaps TRBD2 as D (6 bases). The CDR3 runs 15 residues. Germline V gives CDR1 SGHTA, CDR2 FQGNSA. Trimming stripped 3 bases from V and 5 bases from J, with 13 bases between. The chain's CDR3 is CASSFVAGRTGELFF. The CDR3 DNA is TGTGCCAGCAGCTTCGTGGCAGGGAGGACCGGGGAGCTGTTTTTT. The full variable domain, its missing parts supplied by reference TRBV7-2 and TRBJ2-2, is GAGVSQSPSNKVTEKGKDVELRCDPISGHTALYWYRQSLGQGLEFLIYFQGNSAPDKSGLPSDRFSAERTGGSVSTLTIQRTQQEDSAVYLCASSFVAGRTGELFFGEGSRLTVL.

This rearrangement joins TRBV7-9 to TRBJ2-1; 10 bases align to TRBD1. Trimming removed 3 bases from V and 5 bases from J; junction bases left unmatched: 1. The CDR3 runs to 14 residues. Germline CDR1 is SEHNR and CDR2 is FQNEAQ (reference sequence). The CDR3 bases are TGTGCCAGCAGCTTGGGGACAGGGGACAATGAGCAGTTCTTC. As protein: CASSLGTGDNEQFF. The complete variable domain, with remaining parts taken from reference TRBV7-9 and TRBJ2-1, reads DTGVSQNPRHKITKRGQNVTFRCDPISEHNRLYWYRQTLGQGPEFLTYFQNEAQLEKSRLLSDRFSAERPKGSFSTLEIQRTEQGDSAMYLCASSLGTGDNEQFFGPGTRLTVL.

CDR3 residues: CATSRDLSRTGELFF. The CDR3 region has the DNA TGTGCCACCAGCAGAGATCTTTCGCGGACCGGGGAGCTGTTTTTT. The chain uses TRBV15 and TRBJ2-2; D gene ambiguous. Per germline, CDR1 LNHNV and CDR2 YYDKDF (reference sequence). This CDR3 has 15 amino acids. Trimming removed 0 bases from V and 5 bases from J, with 10 bases in between. Variable domain in full (rest from reference TRBV15 and TRBJ2-2): DAMVIQNPRYQVTQFGKPVTLSCSQTLNHNVMYWYQQKSSQAPKLLFHYYDKDFNNEADTPDNFQSRRPNTSFCFLDIRSPGLGDTAMYLCATSRDLSRTGELFFGEGSRLTVL.

J is TRBJ2-1 and V is TRBV7-2; D is possibly TRBD2 (5 bases). CDR1 and CDR2 (germline): SGHTA, FQGNSA. V was trimmed by 4 bases and J by 11 bases, leaving 15 bases between them. The CDR3 runs to 13 residues. CDR3 amino acids: CASSSPVRDKQFF. CDR3 sequence (DNA): TGTGCCAGCAGCTCCCCTGTTCGGGATAAGCAGTTCTTC.

V and J are TRBV5-5 and TRBJ2-1, with D tentatively TRBD2 (5 bases). The V gene's germline CDR1 is SGHKS and CDR2 YYEKEE (reference sequence). Trimming pared 1 base from V and 7 bases from J, leaving 24 bases between. This CDR3 contains 18 residues. The CDR3 bases are TGTGCCAGCAGCTTGAGGCCCCGGGGTGAGAGGCGCCAGAATGAGCAGTTCTTC. Protein: CASSLRPRGERRQNEQFF.

This sequence joins TRBV9 and TRBJ2-7; TRBD1 agrees at 9 bases. The germline CDR1 and CDR2 sequences are SGDLS and YYNGEE. The ends lost 3 bases at V and 5 bases at J; junction bases unmatched: 6. CDR3 length: 14 amino acids. Written as DNA, the CDR3 is TGTGCCAGCAGCGGGACAGGGGTGGTCCACGAGCAGTACTTC. This codes for CASSGTGVVHEQYF.

The chain has TRBV3-1 (or the pseudogene TRBV3-2) and TRBJ2-1, with 11 positions matching TRBD2. The CDR3 extends over 15 amino acids. In germline, CDR1 is LGHDT, CDR2 YNNKEL (reference sequence). V was pared by 5 bases and J by 4 bases, with 4 bases of the junction left unmatched. The CDR3 region is CASSVGTSGYNEQFF. In nucleotides, the CDR3 is TGTGCCAGCAGCGTCGGGACTAGCGGTTACAATGAGCAGTTCTTC.

The chain couples TRBV3-1 (or the pseudogene TRBV3-2) to TRBJ2-2; 8 bases are a match to TRBD2. CDR1 is LGHDT, CDR2 YNNKEL, per germline (reference sequence). The CDR3 totals 16 residues. V lost 1 base, J lost 7 bases, and 8 bases stayed unmatched. The DNA of the CDR3 is TGTGCCAGCAGCCAAGCGAGCGGGAGATGGAACGGGGAGCTGTTTTTT. Amino acid sequence: CASSQASGRWNGELFF.

The V gene is TRBV11-3, the J gene TRBJ2-2, with TRBD1 identical over 7 bases. The V gene's germline CDR1 is SGHNT and CDR2 YENEEA. With 2 bases clipped from V and 0 bases from J, the junction kept 0 bases outside the gene matches. The CDR3 totals 15 residues. CDR3 in amino acids: CASSLQGANTGELFF. The CDR3 nucleotides read TGTGCCAGCAGCTTACAGGGGGCGAACACCGGGGAGCTGTTTTTT.

The V call is TRBV29-1, the J call TRBJ2-1, with 11 bases identical to TRBD2. J gave up 1 base and V 3 bases, and 5 bases lay outside the gene matches. This CDR3 is 16 amino acids long. Germline CDR1 and CDR2: SQVTM and ANQGSEA. CDR3: CSVDATSGSSYNEQFF. In DNA, the CDR3 is TGCAGCGTTGACGCAACTAGCGGGAGTTCCTACAATGAGCAGTTCTTC.

CDR3 nucleotide sequence: TGCGCCAGCAGCCAAGGAGGGGGCGAAGAGACCCAGTACTTC. It specifies CASSQGGGEETQYF. The chain employs TRBV4-1 and TRBJ2-5; 7 nucleotides agree with TRBD1. The germline CDR1 and CDR2 sequences are MGHRA and YSYEKL. Germline trimming cut 1 base from V and 3 bases from J; bases unmatched to any gene: 2. This CDR3 comprises 14 residues.

The chain combines TRBV3-1 (or the pseudogene TRBV3-2) with TRBJ1-4, with D unclear. The CDR3 length is 16 residues. Between the trimmed V and J ends, which lost 3 bases and 5 bases, there was a span of 16 bases. Germline CDR1 and CDR2: LGHDT and YNNKEL (reference sequence). The CDR3 bases are TGTGCCAGCAGCCAGCCGGGGAGGGCGGGGAATGAAAAACTGTTTTTT. Residues: CASSQPGRAGNEKLFF.

V is TRBV18 and J is TRBJ2-3; 10 bases are shared with TRBD1. V dropped 2 bases and J dropped 5; count of bases not matched to a gene: 4. The CDR3 has 15 amino acids. Germline V gene data show CDR1 as KGHSH and CDR2 as LQKENI. The CDR3 DNA reads as TGTGCCAGCTCACCATGGGACAGGGGAGGAGATACGCAGTATTTT. Encoded protein: CASSPWDRGGDTQYF.

The rearrangement joins TRBV3-1 (or the pseudogene TRBV3-2) to TRBJ2-7, with TRBD2 identical over 9 bases. Germline V gene data show CDR1 as LGHDT and CDR2 as YNNKEL (reference sequence). The CDR3 sequence is 16 residues long. With 1 base clipped from V and 2 bases from J, the junction kept 6 bases outside the gene matches. The CDR3 loop is CASSQGPGLAAYEQYF. In DNA form, the CDR3 reads TGTGCCAGCAGCCAAGGCCCGGGACTAGCAGCCTACGAGCAGTACTTC.

V is TRBV3-1 (or the pseudogene TRBV3-2) and J is TRBJ1-2; tentatively, D is TRBD1 (5 bases). Germline V gives CDR1 LGHDT, CDR2 YNNKEL (reference sequence). Trimming took off 8 bases at V and 5 bases at J, with 9 bases between the two ends. This CDR3 comprises 11 residues. The CDR3 bases are TGTGCCAGCCTGGGGGGTTATGGCTACACCTTC. This encodes CASLGGYGYTF.

This chain joins TRBV7-2 and TRBJ2-7; D remains ambiguous. The CDR3 is made up of 14 amino acids. Trimming left V 5 bases short and J 3 bases short, with 14 bases between. CDR1 is SGHTA, CDR2 FQGNSA, per germline. The CDR3 sequence: CASSHDTTFYEQYF. The CDR3 bases are TGTGCCAGCAGCCACGACACGACCTTCTACGAGCAGTACTTC.

The chain links TRBV30 to TRBJ1-2, with 8 bases that match TRBD1. J gave up 10 bases and V 3 bases, and 10 bases lay outside the gene matches. The length of the CDR3 is 13 residues. Germline V CDR1 and CDR2: GTSNPN, SVGIG (reference sequence). The CDR3 spells CAWRSGGGQLYTF. CDR3 coding DNA: TGTGCCTGGAGGTCAGGGGGCGGACAACTCTACACCTTC.

With regard to this clone: Other DNA sequences of this sample code for an identical CDR3. The chain joins TRBV3-1 (or the pseudogene TRBV3-2) to TRBJ2-7, with 14 bases identical to TRBD2. The V gene end was trimmed by 0 bases and the J gene end by 3 bases; junction bases not matched to a gene: 1. Germline V gives CDR1 LGHDT, CDR2 YNNKEL (reference sequence). The CDR3 is 16 amino acids. The CDR3 protein is CASSQDGTSGSYEQYF. In DNA form, the CDR3 reads TGTGCCAGCAGCCAAGATGGGACTAGCGGGAGCTACGAGCAGTACTTC.

In this sample, this clone turned up once. The chain carries TRBV10-3 and TRBJ2-7; 10 bases match TRBD2. Trimming took 10 bases from V and 2 from J; bases not matched to a gene: 17. The CDR3 length is 17 residues. Germline V CDR1 and CDR2: ENHRY, SYGVKD. The CDR3 nucleotides are TGTGCCACCGGGGCGGGGGTAGCGGGAGGCTTTACCTACGAGCAGTACTTC. This codes for CATGAGVAGGFTYEQYF.

V is TRBV2 and J is TRBJ1-5, with D maybe TRBD1 (5 bases). Germline CDR1 SNHLY, CDR2 FYNNEI. The CDR3 sequence is 16 residues long. V was trimmed by 6 bases and J by 0 bases, leaving 15 bases between them. The CDR3 DNA follows: TGTGCCAGCAGACAGACAGAGTCATATAGCAATCAGCCCCAGCATTTT. Its translation: CASRQTESYSNQPQHF.

This clone was recorded a few times. The chain has TRBV19 and TRBJ2-1, with 7 nucleotides matching TRBD1. Losses at the gene ends were 6 bases for V and 8 bases for J; bases not matched to a gene: 4. The germline gives CDR1 LNHDA, CDR2 SQIVND (reference sequence). This CDR3 is built from 12 residues. The CDR3 here is CASRTGPDEQFF. The DNA of the CDR3 is TGTGCCAGTAGGACAGGGCCAGATGAGCAGTTCTTC.

CDR3 in DNA: TGTGCCAGCAGCGGGGGACTAGCGGAAGAGACCCAGTACTTC. This translates into CASSGGLAEETQYF. This chain links TRBV9 with TRBJ2-5; 11 positions match TRBD2. Per the germline V gene, CDR1 is SGDLS and CDR2 is YYNGEE. V dropped 3 bases and J dropped 3; count of bases not matched to a gene: 1. The CDR3 extends over 14 amino acids.

As concerns this clone: This same CDR3 is encoded by further DNA sequences in the sample. The rearrangement links TRBV6-6 to TRBJ1-1; D gene unclear. This CDR3 comprises 14 residues. The germline V and J ends were trimmed by 0 bases and 1 base, with 6 bases remaining between them. Per germline, CDR1 MNHNY and CDR2 SVGAGI (reference sequence). The CDR3 DNA sequence: TGTGCCAGCAGTTACTCTGAGGGGAACACTGAAGCTTTCTTT. It encodes CASSYSEGNTEAFF.

The table lists this clone with a count of one. The chain uses TRBV9 and TRBJ2-3; a possible D gene is TRBD2 (6 bases). The V gene's germline CDR1 is SGDLS and CDR2 YYNGEE. V shed 1 base and J shed 3 bases, with 9 bases lying between them. The CDR3 has 14 amino acids. CDR3 region: CASSVLATTDTQYF. The DNA of the CDR3 is TGTGCCAGCAGCGTACTAGCGACTACAGATACGCAGTATTTT.